Each of the 15 T cell receptor beta chains below was sequenced from the same sample in a study of blood T cell repertoires in COVID-19. Clones were sequenced by immunoSEQ multiplex PCR, and TCRdb holds only the in-frame ones, with some missing. The sample lists about 230,000 clones, around 84% occurring once. The sequenced sample was peripheral blood. The receptors stem from a woman in her thirties or forties who had recovered from COVID-19.

CDR3 nucleotides: TGTGCCAGCAGTAGCTATCAACTCACTGAAGCTTTCTTT. Translated: CASSSYQLTEAFF. The chain links TRBV12-3 or TRBV12-4 to TRBJ1-1; D uncertain. V was shortened by 5 bases and J by 4 bases, with 11 bases between the two germline ends. There are 13 residues in the CDR3.

The rearrangement joins TRBV4-3 to TRBJ1-2; the D gene is possibly TRBD1 (6 bases). With 3 bases removed from V and 8 bases from J, the gap between germline ends came to 22 bases. CDR1 and CDR2 from the germline V gene are LGHNA and YSLEER. This CDR3 spans 16 amino acids. The CDR3 DNA reads as TGCGCCAGCAGCCAGGGCCTGGGGGGGGGCTGGGAAGGCTACACCTTC. Translation gives CASSQGLGGGWEGYTF.

The V call is TRBV5-1, the J call TRBJ1-2; TRBD1 might be the D (6 bases). V was trimmed by 2 bases and J by 6 bases, leaving 14 bases between them. Germline loops: CDR1 SGHRS, CDR2 YFSETQ. The length of the CDR3 is 14 residues. This CDR3 reads CASSLSQGDDGYTF. The CDR3 region has the DNA TGCGCCAGCAGCTTATCACAGGGAGACGATGGCTACACCTTC.

This clone was detected ten times or more. The CDR3 loop reads CASSQERTGPYGYTF. The CDR3 DNA sequence: TGCGCCAGCAGCCAAGAACGCACAGGGCCCTATGGCTACACCTTC. The chain combines TRBV4-3 with TRBJ1-2; TRBD1 might be the D (6 bases). CDR3 length equals 15 residues. Germline CDR1 and CDR2: LGHNA and YSLEER. V was cut by 0 bases and J by 4 bases, with 12 bases left in between.

This chain connects TRBV10-3 to TRBJ2-1; the match to TRBD2 covers 7 bases. The CDR3 extends over 14 amino acids. Germline loops: CDR1 ENHRY, CDR2 SYGVKD. V lost 4 bases, J lost 2 bases, and 2 bases stayed unmatched. CDR3 region: CAISGAGAYNEQFF. The DNA for the CDR3 is TGTGCCATCAGTGGGGCGGGGGCCTACAATGAGCAGTTCTTC.

This chain uses TRBV7-2 with TRBJ2-1; TRBD2 matches 9 bases. The junction had 7 bases not matched to a gene; V was cut back by 3 bases and J by 7 bases. The germline CDR1 and CDR2 sequences are SGHTA and FQGNSA. This CDR3 comprises 15 residues. CDR3 coding DNA: TGTGCCAGCAGCTTGGCGGGGGGGCCGATTAATGAGCAGTTCTTC. Protein sequence: CASSLAGGPINEQFF.

This clone was seen more than once but under ten times. The chain has TRBV3-1 (or the pseudogene TRBV3-2) and TRBJ2-7, with 8 bases fitting TRBD2. The CDR3 sequence is 14 residues long. The germline V gene encodes CDR1 LGHDT and CDR2 YNNKEL (reference sequence). The junction had 2 bases not matched to a gene; V was cut back by 4 bases and J by 0 bases. DNA for the CDR3: TGTGCCAGCAGCCTCAGCGGGGGCTCCTACGAGCAGTACTTC. It specifies CASSLSGGSYEQYF.

The J gene is TRBJ2-1, the V gene TRBV24-1; unclear D gene. The CDR3 totals 13 residues. The ends were cut back, 6 bases at V and 3 bases at J, with 8 bases in the middle. Per the germline V gene, CDR1 is KGHDR and CDR2 is SFDVKD. CDR3 in DNA: TGTGCCACCAGTACAGTGGACTACAATGAGCAGTTCTTC. It is translated as CATSTVDYNEQFF.

This chain connects TRBV12-3 or TRBV12-4 to TRBJ1-2; D gene uncertain. The CDR3 runs 12 residues. V lost 0 bases, J lost 8 bases, and 7 bases lay in between. For the CDR3, the DNA is TGTGCCAGCAGTTTAGCCTCCAGGGGCTACACCTTC. Protein product: CASSLASRGYTF.

This chain joins TRBV7-9 and TRBJ1-2, with D possibly matching TRBD1 (5 bases). CDR3 size: 12 residues. The germline gives CDR1 SEHNR, CDR2 FQNEAQ (reference sequence). The germline V and J ends were trimmed by 5 bases and 7 bases, with 11 bases remaining between them. In DNA, the CDR3 is TGTGCCAGCAGCCCCTCGGGGGGTGGCTACACCTTC. Amino acid sequence: CASSPSGGGYTF.

This clone came up once. V and J are TRBV2 and TRBJ1-6, with 10 bases matching TRBD1. Per germline, CDR1 SNHLY and CDR2 FYNNEI. The CDR3 is 13 amino acids. V gave up 7 bases and J gave up 10 bases; unmatched junction bases: 4. This CDR3 reads CASTQDRGSPLHF. DNA of the CDR3: TGTGCCAGCACCCAGGACAGGGGGTCACCCCTCCACTTT.

The V and J genes are TRBV10-2 and TRBJ2-1, with 9 bases identical to TRBD1. V dropped 8 bases and J dropped 4; count of bases not matched to a gene: 9. Germline values: CDR1 WSHSY, CDR2 SAAADI. This CDR3 has 15 amino acids. CDR3 sequence (DNA): TGCGCCAGCGGCCTGGGACAGGGCATATACAATGAGCAGTTCTTC. Its protein product is CASGLGQGIYNEQFF.

The chain carries TRBV7-3 and TRBJ2-3; 10 bases match TRBD2. Germline V CDR1 and CDR2: SGHTA, FQGTGA. The CDR3 covers 16 residues. Unmatched junction bases numbered 8, after V lost 5 bases and J lost 3 bases. CDR3 sequence reads: CASSPELAGPTDTQYF. The CDR3 coding sequence is TGTGCCAGCAGCCCCGAACTAGCGGGACCGACAGATACGCAGTATTTT.

The chain carries TRBV5-1 and TRBJ2-3, with TRBD2 matching over 9 bases. The trim removed 0 bases at V and 1 base at J, leaving 6 bases unmatched. Germline loops: CDR1 SGHRS, CDR2 YFSETQ. The CDR3 is 17 amino acids. DNA for the CDR3: TGCGCCAGCAGCTTGGCTGTGGCGGGGGGGGGCACAGATACGCAGTATTTT. Its translation: CASSLAVAGGGTDTQYF.

CDR3 in amino acids: CASSSGLAEYNEQFF. In nucleotides, the CDR3 is TGTGCCAGCAGCTCTGGACTAGCGGAGTACAATGAGCAGTTCTTC. V usage is TRBV7-3 and J usage is TRBJ2-1, with 10 bases lining up with TRBD2. The CDR3 contains 15 residues. V shed 4 bases and J 4 bases; nucleotides not matched to a gene: 4. Per the germline V gene, CDR1 is SGHTA and CDR2 is FQGTGA.